Detailed here is one T cell receptor (beta chain). The junction departs from the called germline gene at one end, perhaps through a read error. CDR1 and CDR2 (germline): SGHTA, FQGNSA. The CDR3 is made up of 15 amino acids. These data originate in a study of blood T cell repertoires in COVID-19. Looking at the study overall: PBMCs, B-cell-depleted T cells, or T cells provided the cDNA or gDNA that made up the material.

The cohort comprised adults aged about 18 to 90 years residing in approximately 25 US areas. Grouping used clinical history reported by participants in a survey and questionnaire. In the source study's methods: Reference gene primers were amplified, and this amplification served to estimate nucleated cell counts. Sequenced by immunoSEQ multiplex PCR; TCRdb stores in-frame clones only, minus some. From that table come the V and J calls and clone size; the DNA was used to work out D and trimming. The repertoire holds 150,000 or so clones, with 84% as singletons. Sequenced input: PBMCs or T cells enriched from blood (not recorded which). The rearrangement uses TRBV7-2 and TRBJ2-7, with D tentatively TRBD2 (6 bases). This TCR was recovered from a man aged 50-60 years who had recovered from COVID-19. As DNA, the CDR3 is TGTGCCAGCAGCATAGCCCAGCGGGCGTTCTACGAGCAGTACTTC. This translates into CASSIAQRAFYEQYF.